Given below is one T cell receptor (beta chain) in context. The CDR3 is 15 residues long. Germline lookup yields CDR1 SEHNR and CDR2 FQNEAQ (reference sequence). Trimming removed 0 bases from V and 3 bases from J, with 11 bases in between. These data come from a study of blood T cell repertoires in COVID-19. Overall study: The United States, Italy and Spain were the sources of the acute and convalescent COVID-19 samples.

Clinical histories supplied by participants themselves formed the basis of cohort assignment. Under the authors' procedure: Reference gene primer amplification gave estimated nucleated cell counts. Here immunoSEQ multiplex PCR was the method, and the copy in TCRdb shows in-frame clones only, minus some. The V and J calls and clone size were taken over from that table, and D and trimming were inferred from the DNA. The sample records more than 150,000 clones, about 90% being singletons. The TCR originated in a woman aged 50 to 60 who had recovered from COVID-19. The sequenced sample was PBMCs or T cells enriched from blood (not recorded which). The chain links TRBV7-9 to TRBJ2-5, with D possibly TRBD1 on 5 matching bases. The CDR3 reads CASSLARQLEETQYF. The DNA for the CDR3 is TGTGCCAGCAGCTTAGCAAGACAGCTTGAAGAGACCCAGTACTTC.